The source of this T cell receptor (beta chain) is a study of cytomegalovirus exposure and HLA in healthy donors. Study-wide points: Confirmation in vitro established that a few CMV-associated chains were specific for CMV antigens.

Repertoires were generated with immunoSEQ multiplex PCR, while TCRdb's copy carries only in-frame clones and drops some. The sample has some 140,000 clones; 70% to 90% are singletons. As to this clone: Its antigen is as yet unknown.

Sequenced sample: PBMCs. The receptor was isolated from a human donor in good health.

The CDR3 region has the DNA TGCAGTGCTAGCACAATTTACGAGCAGTACTTC. Its translation is CSASTIYEQYF. The chain is built from TRBV20-1 and TRBJ2-7; D remains ambiguous. The CDR3 is 11 residues long. Germline values: CDR1 DFQATT, CDR2 SNEGSKA (reference sequence). With 3 bases removed from V and 4 bases from J, the gap between germline ends came to 7 bases.